These 13 T cell receptor beta chains originate from one sample sequenced in a study of T cells in Graves' hyperthyroidism and ophthalmopathy. Amplified TCR beta CDR3 regions derived from RNA transcripts. TCR CDR3 regions were first amplified by RT-PCR with HTBI primers. One entry per CDR3 protein results from TCRdb running MiXCR on the multiplex PCR reads. The sample comprises about 600,000 distinct CDR3 sequences, about 15% of which are singletons, and around 12% rests with the top ten. The sequencing input was blood. These receptors were obtained from a woman in her 50s with Graves' ophthalmopathy.

The CDR3 DNA follows: TGTGCCAGCAGTTACTTAACGACCGGGACTAGCGGTGTTTACGAGCAGTACTTC. Amino acids: CASSYLTTGTSGVYEQYF. This chain uses TRBV6-5 with TRBJ2-7; TRBD2 aligns across 11 bases. Germline V CDR1 and CDR2: MNHEY, SVGAGI. This CDR3 spans 18 amino acids. Unmatched junction bases numbered 12, after V lost 1 base and J lost 4 bases.

In its sample, this clonotype was seen many times. In DNA, the CDR3 is TGTGCCAGCAGTGAGGAGGGAGTGAGGGCTTTCTTT. Protein sequence: CASSEEGVRAFF. V gene TRBV2 combines with J gene TRBJ1-1; unclear D gene. The CDR3 has 12 residues. With 3 bases removed from V and 11 bases from J, the gap between germline ends came to 13 bases. Germline assignment: CDR1 SNHLY and CDR2 FYNNEI.

This clonotype has ten or more counts. The CDR3 DNA follows: TGTGCCAGCGGGTGGCGGACAGGGTTTGGCAATGAGCAGTTCTTC. Translation gives CASGWRTGFGNEQFF. The rearrangement uses TRBV6-2 or TRBV6-3 and TRBJ2-1; 8 bases are a match to TRBD1. V was clipped by 8 bases and J by 6 bases; unmatched bases: 12. This CDR3 region has 15 residues. The V gene's germline CDR1 is MNHEY and CDR2 SVGEGT.

This clonotype has a handful of counts. This chain connects TRBV7-3 to TRBJ2-5; D gene uncertain. The length of the CDR3 is 13 residues. Germline V gene data show CDR1 as SGHTA and CDR2 as FQGTGA. Trimming left V 2 bases short and J 5 bases short, with 9 bases between. The CDR3 region is CASSLEILETQYF. The CDR3, as DNA: TGTGCCAGCAGCTTAGAAATCTTGGAGACCCAGTACTTC.

As concerns this clonotype: The junction departs from the called germline gene at one end, perhaps through a read error. Written as DNA, the CDR3 is TGTGCCAGCATCGTAGACCGGGACAGGGGAAATTATGGCTACACCTTC. It specifies CASIVDRDRGNYGYTF. This chain uses TRBV9 with TRBJ1-2, with 10 bases that match TRBD1. The CDR3 is made up of 16 amino acids. Germline values: CDR1 SGDLS, CDR2 YYNGEE.

The chain uses TRBV6-1 and TRBJ1-1; unclear D gene. This CDR3 has 13 residues. V lost 6 bases to trimming and J lost 5 bases, with 13 bases between them. Per germline, CDR1 MNHNS and CDR2 SASEGT. The CDR3 bases are TGTGCCAGCAGCGACATGGGGAAGACTGAAGCTTTCTTT. Protein sequence: CASSDMGKTEAFF.

This clonotype was seen a handful of times. V is TRBV5-6 and J is TRBJ2-1; TRBD1 matches 10 bases. J lost 4 bases, V lost 0 bases, and 4 bases had no gene match. Germline assignment: CDR1 SGHDT and CDR2 YYEEEE. The CDR3 loop spans 16 amino acids. The CDR3, as DNA: TGTGCCAGCAGCTTGGCGCGGACAGGGGGGTACAATGAGCAGTTCTTC. It yields the protein CASSLARTGGYNEQFF.

About this clonotype: A clone one base away is much larger, so this may be a read error. The V gene is TRBV30, the J gene TRBJ1-1; D is ambiguous. Trimming left V 3 bases short and J 1 base short, with 3 bases between. Per germline, CDR1 GTSNPN and CDR2 SVGIG (reference sequence). CDR3 length: 11 residues. DNA for the CDR3: TGTGCCTGGAGGCAGAACACTGAAGCTTTCTTT. Its translation is CAWRQNTEAFF.

This chain connects TRBV10-3 to TRBJ1-1; 9 bases map to TRBD1. CDR1 and CDR2 (germline): ENHRY, SYGVKD. V dropped 6 bases and J dropped 1; count of bases not matched to a gene: 3. The CDR3 is 14 residues long. CDR3 in amino acids: CAIRGTGRNTEAFF. The CDR3 region has the DNA TGTGCCATCAGGGGGACAGGGCGGAACACTGAAGCTTTCTTT.

This clonotype was counted at least ten times. The gene calls are TRBV6-1 and TRBJ2-1; 11 bases align to TRBD1. Germline lookup yields CDR1 MNHNS and CDR2 SASEGT. This CDR3 is built from 15 residues. Germline trimming cut 0 bases from V and 12 bases from J; bases unmatched to any gene: 7. CDR3 sequence (DNA): TGTGCCAGCAGTGAAGCACGGGACAGGGGGTTTGTGCAGTTCTTC. The encoded protein is CASSEARDRGFVQFF.

Remarks on this clonotype: This may come from a read error, since a much larger clone is one base off. This chain uses TRBV2 with TRBJ1-1; 8 bases fit TRBD1. Germline CDR1 SNHLY, CDR2 FYNNEI. This CDR3 spans 14 amino acids. The DNA of the CDR3 is TGTGTCAGCAGGTGGGACAGGAGAAACACTGAAGCTTTCTTT. Its translation is CVSRWDRRNTEAFF.

In this sample, this clonotype turned up many times. The V gene is TRBV7-3, the J gene TRBJ2-7; 8 bases match TRBD1. The CDR3 contains 14 residues. The J segment lost 3 bases and the V segment lost 2 bases, leaving 3 bases of the junction unmatched. Germline CDR1 and CDR2: SGHTA and FQGTGA. CDR3 amino acids: CASSLAGTGYEQYF. The CDR3 DNA sequence: TGTGCCAGCAGCTTAGCGGGGACAGGCTACGAGCAGTACTTC.

The rearrangement links TRBV9 to TRBJ2-3; 7 bases match TRBD1. J gave up 2 bases and V 8 bases, and 8 bases lay outside the gene matches. This CDR3 is 14 amino acids long. CDR1 and CDR2 from the germline V gene are SGDLS and YYNGEE. The CDR3 protein is CASSWDRNTDTQYF. Here the CDR3 DNA reads TGTGCCAGTAGTTGGGACAGAAACACAGATACGCAGTATTTT.